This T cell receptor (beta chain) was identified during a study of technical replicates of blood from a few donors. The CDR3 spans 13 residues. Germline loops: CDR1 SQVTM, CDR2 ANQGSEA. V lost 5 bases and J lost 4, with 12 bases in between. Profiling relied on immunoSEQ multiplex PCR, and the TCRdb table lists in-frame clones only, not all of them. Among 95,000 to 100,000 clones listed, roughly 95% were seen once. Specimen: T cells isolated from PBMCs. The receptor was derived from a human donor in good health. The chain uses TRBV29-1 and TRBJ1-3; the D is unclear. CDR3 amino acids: CSVSSGDGNTIYF. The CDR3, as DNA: TGCAGCGTTTCCTCCGGAGACGGAAACACCATATATTTT.